This TCR beta chain comes out of a study of blood T cell repertoires in COVID-19. About the research overall: In each case, the material was cDNA or gDNA derived from T cells, B-cell-depleted T cells, or PBMCs.

The CDR3 extends over 13 amino acids. Trimming stripped 3 bases from V and 7 bases from J, with 10 bases between. The germline V gene has CDR1 SGHTA and CDR2 FQGNSA. Assay: immunoSEQ multiplex PCR; the TCRdb copy retains only in-frame clones and omits some. Here the sample spans about 110,000 clones, 85% to 90% being singletons. Specimen: peripheral blood. This clonotype originated in a woman older than 75 with acute or convalescent COVID-19. The V call is TRBV7-2, the J call TRBJ2-1, with D tentatively TRBD1 (5 bases). CDR3 residues: CASSFHTGNEQFF. The DNA of the CDR3 is TGTGCCAGCAGCTTCCATACAGGTAATGAGCAGTTCTTC.